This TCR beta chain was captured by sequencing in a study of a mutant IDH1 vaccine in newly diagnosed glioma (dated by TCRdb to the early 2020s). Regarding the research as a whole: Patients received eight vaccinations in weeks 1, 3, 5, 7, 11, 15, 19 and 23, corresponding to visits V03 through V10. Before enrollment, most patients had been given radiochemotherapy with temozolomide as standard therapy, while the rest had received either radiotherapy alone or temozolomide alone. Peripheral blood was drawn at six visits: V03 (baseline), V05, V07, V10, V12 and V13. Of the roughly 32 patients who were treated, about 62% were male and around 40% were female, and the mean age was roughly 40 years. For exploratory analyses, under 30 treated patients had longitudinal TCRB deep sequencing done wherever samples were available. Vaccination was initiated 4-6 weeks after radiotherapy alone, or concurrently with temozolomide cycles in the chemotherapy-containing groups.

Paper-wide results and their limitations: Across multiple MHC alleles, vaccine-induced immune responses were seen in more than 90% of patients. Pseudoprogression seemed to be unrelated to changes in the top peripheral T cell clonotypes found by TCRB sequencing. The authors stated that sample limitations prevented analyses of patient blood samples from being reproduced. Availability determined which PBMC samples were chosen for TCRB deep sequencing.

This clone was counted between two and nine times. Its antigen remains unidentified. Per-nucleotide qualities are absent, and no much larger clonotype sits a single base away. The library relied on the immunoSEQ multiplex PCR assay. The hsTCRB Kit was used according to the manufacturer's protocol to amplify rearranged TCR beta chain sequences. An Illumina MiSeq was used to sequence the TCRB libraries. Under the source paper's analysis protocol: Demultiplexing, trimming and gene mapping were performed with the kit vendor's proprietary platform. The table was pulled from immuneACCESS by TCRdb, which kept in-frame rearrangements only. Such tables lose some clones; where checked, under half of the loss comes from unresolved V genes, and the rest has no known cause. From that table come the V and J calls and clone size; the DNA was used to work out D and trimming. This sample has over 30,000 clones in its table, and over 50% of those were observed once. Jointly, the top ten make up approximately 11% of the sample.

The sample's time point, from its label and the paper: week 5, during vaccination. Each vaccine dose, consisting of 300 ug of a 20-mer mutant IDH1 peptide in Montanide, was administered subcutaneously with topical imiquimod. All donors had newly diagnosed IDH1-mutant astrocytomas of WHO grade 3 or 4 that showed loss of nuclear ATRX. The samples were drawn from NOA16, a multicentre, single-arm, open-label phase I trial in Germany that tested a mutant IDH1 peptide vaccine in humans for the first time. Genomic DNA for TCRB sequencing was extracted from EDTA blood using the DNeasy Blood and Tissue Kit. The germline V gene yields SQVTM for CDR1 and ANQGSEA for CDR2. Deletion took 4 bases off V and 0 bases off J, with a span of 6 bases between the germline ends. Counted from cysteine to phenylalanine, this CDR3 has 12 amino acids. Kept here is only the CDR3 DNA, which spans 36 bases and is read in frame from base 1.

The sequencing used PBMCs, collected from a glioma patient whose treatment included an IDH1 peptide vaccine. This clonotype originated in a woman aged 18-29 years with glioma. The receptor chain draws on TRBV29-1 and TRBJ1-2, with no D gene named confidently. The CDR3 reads CSVGTANYGYTF. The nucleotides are TGCAGCGTTGGTACAGCTAACTATGGCTACACCTTC.